This T cell receptor (beta chain) was profiled in a study of blood T cell repertoires in COVID-19. Study summary: Donors in the United States, Italy and Spain gave samples during acute or convalescent COVID-19. From T cells, B-cell-depleted T cells, or PBMCs came the material, which was cDNA or gDNA.

Deletions cut 2 bases from V and 6 bases from J, with 17 bases between. The germline CDR1 and CDR2 sequences are LGHDT and YNNKEL (reference sequence). CDR3 length equals 16 residues. Participants, about 18 to 90 years old, spanned approximately 25 US areas. In the original processing: Estimation of nucleated cell counts was performed using reference gene primer amplification. Libraries were prepared by immunoSEQ multiplex PCR; TCRdb keeps only in-frame clonotypes and omits some of them. That table gives V, J and clone size, and the DNA gave D and trimming. This sample yields approximately 230,000 clones, of which around 80% are seen a single time; roughly 15% belongs to the top ten.

The receptor's source is a man aged 40-50 years who had recovered from COVID-19. The chain combines TRBV3-1 (or the pseudogene TRBV3-2) with TRBJ1-5, with D maybe TRBD1 (6 bases). The sequenced material came from PBMCs or T cells enriched from blood (not recorded which). CDR3 in amino acids: CASSQRGGSGGQPQHF. The CDR3 DNA is TGTGCCAGCAGCCAAAGGGGGGGATCGGGAGGTCAGCCCCAGCATTTT.